The 16 T cell receptor beta chains below come from one sample, sequenced in a study of T cells expressing NK-cell markers. TCRdb reworked the 5' RACE reads into one entry per CDR3 protein, no DNA. The sample holds under 500,000 distinct CDR3 sequences. The sample was blood T cells: a sorted CD56 or NKG2C T cell subset, CD4+ or CD8+ T cells, or bulk PBMC T cells (not recorded which). Source of these receptors: a woman between 18 and 69 years old in good health.

This chain links TRBV20-1 with TRBJ2-7; as DNA is missing, the TRBD2 call by TCRdb cannot be tested. CDR3 length equals 14 residues. Germline V gives CDR1 DFQATT, CDR2 SNEGSKA (reference sequence). This CDR3 is CSAPRLATSYEQYF.

The chain has TRBV6-2 or TRBV6-3 and TRBJ2-7. The germline V gene encodes CDR1 MNHEY and CDR2 SVGEGT. This CDR3 region has 11 residues. CDR3: CASNTYYEQYF.

The chain recombines TRBV20-1 with TRBJ2-5; checking the TCRdb D call of TRBD1 is not possible without DNA. The CDR3 loop spans 18 amino acids. Germline V gene sequence: CDR1 DFQATT, CDR2 SNEGSKA (reference sequence). CDR3 protein: CSALRGPGTGILQETQYF.

The J gene is TRBJ2-3, the V gene TRBV11-2. The germline V gene has CDR1 SGHAT and CDR2 FQNNGV. CDR3 length: 14 amino acids. CDR3 region: CASSFSRNPDTQYF. The variable domain in full, with the rest retrieved from reference TRBV11-2 and TRBJ2-3, is EAGVAQSPRYKIIEKRQSVAFWCNPISGHATLYWYQQILGQGPKLLIQFQNNGVVDDSQLPKDRFSAERLKGVDSTLKIQPAKLEDSAVYLCASSFSRNPDTQYFGPGTRLTVL.

This chain joins TRBV12-3 or TRBV12-4 and TRBJ2-7. CDR3 size: 14 residues. The CDR3: CASSLGRTADEQYF.

The chain recombines TRBV20-1 with TRBJ1-1. This CDR3 spans 13 amino acids. CDR1 DFQATT and CDR2 SNEGSKA come from the germline V gene (reference sequence). The CDR3 here is CSASAQLNTEAFF.

V and J are TRBV6-1 and TRBJ1-1. The length of the CDR3 is 11 residues. Germline V gene lookup returns CDR1 MNHNS and CDR2 SASEGT. The CDR3 loop reads CASSFRPEAFF.

The chain joins TRBV20-1 to TRBJ2-1; TCRdb reports TRBD2, a call that lacks DNA to check it against. This CDR3 region has 16 residues. Per germline, CDR1 DFQATT and CDR2 SNEGSKA (reference sequence). The CDR3 sequence is CSAENTGTSAYNEQFF.

The chain is built from TRBV7-9 and TRBJ2-1. The CDR3 consists of 16 residues. Germline-derived CDR1 and CDR2 are SEHNR and FQNEAQ (reference sequence). CDR3: CASSDIGGSSYNEQFF.

The rearrangement links TRBV11-1 to TRBJ1-2. Germline assignment: CDR1 SGHAT and CDR2 FQDESV (reference sequence). The CDR3 totals 18 residues. The CDR3: CASSLRVVGPRTYYGYTF.

The chain has TRBV7-2 and TRBJ1-6. Germline V gives CDR1 SGHTA, CDR2 FQGNSA. CDR3 length equals 13 residues. CDR3: CASSLGEKSPLHF.

The gene calls are TRBV27 and TRBJ2-5. Germline values: CDR1 MNHEY, CDR2 SMNVEV (reference sequence). CDR3 length equals 14 residues. CDR3 loop: CASSFRWGQETQYF.

This sequence joins TRBV7-9 and TRBJ1-1; TCRdb's D call of TRBD1 is untestable without DNA. Germline values: CDR1 SEHNR, CDR2 FQNEAQ (reference sequence). There are 14 residues in the CDR3. The CDR3 loop reads CASLDPGVNTEAFF.

The chain links TRBV12-3 or TRBV12-4 to TRBJ2-3; lacking DNA, the TRBD2 call made by TCRdb goes unchecked. The CDR3 length is 15 residues. The CDR3 protein is CASSVESLQTDTQYF.

The chain uses TRBV9 and TRBJ2-2; checking the TCRdb D call of TRBD1 is not possible without DNA. The CDR3 contains 19 residues. Germline V gives CDR1 SGDLS, CDR2 YYNGEE. This CDR3 reads CASSPSGDRSLANTGELFF.

Frequency places this clonotype as medium-sized. The chain uses TRBV20-1 and TRBJ2-1; TCRdb names TRBD2, which stays unverified in the absence of DNA. Germline V gives CDR1 DFQATT, CDR2 SNEGSKA (reference sequence). The CDR3 extends over 13 amino acids. CDR3: CSAREAEYNEQFF.